Below, 32 T cell receptor beta chains from the same sample are listed, as sequenced in a study of CD8 T cells in Susac syndrome. With random hexamers, 0.5 to 1 ug RNA was reverse transcribed. TCRdb re-analysed the immunoSEQ multiplex PCR reads in MiXCR, keeping a single row per CDR3 protein. The data show approximately 170,000 distinct CDR3 sequences, 85% to 95% seen once. Sequenced material: CD4+ T cells from PBMCs. These receptors were collected from a human donor in good health.

The DNA of the CDR3 is TGTGCCAGCAGCATCGCGGGGGGGCCCGAAGATACGCAGTATTTT. As protein: CASSIAGGPEDTQYF. The genes are TRBV7-9 and TRBJ2-3, with 9 bases fitting TRBD2. CDR1 SEHNR and CDR2 FQNEAQ come from the germline V gene (reference sequence). The junction had 8 bases not matched to a gene; V was cut back by 5 bases and J by 5 bases. This CDR3 is 15 amino acids long.

The genes are TRBV7-9 and TRBJ1-1; D perhaps matches TRBD1 (5 bases). Germline CDR1 and CDR2: SEHNR and FQNEAQ (reference sequence). This CDR3 has 13 residues. V was shortened by 8 bases and J by 0 bases, with 10 bases between the two germline ends. CDR3: CASPEGLNTEAFF. The CDR3 DNA sequence: TGTGCCAGCCCGGAGGGACTGAACACTGAAGCTTTCTTT. Together with reference TRBV7-9 and TRBJ1-1, the CDR3 gives the full variable domain: DTGVSQNPRHKITKRGQNVTFRCDPISEHNRLYWYRQTLGQGPEFLTYFQNEAQLEKSRLLSDRFSAERPKGSFSTLEIQRTEQGDSAMYLCASPEGLNTEAFFGQGTRLTVV.

The chain uses TRBV6-5 and TRBJ2-3, with TRBD2 identical over 14 bases. CDR3 length equals 17 residues. V shed 2 bases, J shed 1 base, and the junction held 2 bases outside the gene matches. Germline CDR1 and CDR2: MNHEY and SVGAGI. CDR3 region: CASSYTGLAGGTDTQYF. CDR3 sequence (DNA): TGTGCCAGCAGTTACACGGGACTAGCGGGGGGCACAGATACGCAGTATTTT.

The chain combines TRBV5-1 with TRBJ1-6, with TRBD1 as a possible D gene (5 bases). Looked up from germline, CDR1 is SGHRS and CDR2 is YFSETQ. Trimming took 0 bases from V and 5 from J, leaving 9 bases between them. The CDR3 loop spans 15 amino acids. CDR3 in DNA: TGCGCCAGCAGCTTGGGTTTGACAGATAATTCACCCCTCCACTTT. Translation gives CASSLGLTDNSPLHF.

The chain combines TRBV15 with TRBJ2-5; 8 bases fit TRBD2. Germline CDR1 and CDR2: LNHNV and YYDKDF (reference sequence). V lost 0 bases to trimming and J lost 4 bases; unmatched junction nucleotides: 7. The CDR3 sequence is 16 residues long. CDR3 in amino acids: CATSRELSGGIETQYF. The DNA of the CDR3 is TGTGCCACCAGCAGAGAACTGAGCGGGGGTATAGAGACCCAGTACTTC.

CDR3 DNA: TGTGCCAGCAGTACGACAGGGTTTAGTAATCAGCCCCAGCATTTT. It codes for CASSTTGFSNQPQHF. This chain uses TRBV6-5 with TRBJ1-5; 7 positions match TRBD1. J lost 4 bases, V lost 5 bases, and 8 bases had no gene match. Germline CDR1 MNHEY, CDR2 SVGAGI. The CDR3 totals 15 residues.

J is TRBJ2-1 and V is TRBV9; D call uncertain. The CDR3 is 12 amino acids. Germline values: CDR1 SGDLS, CDR2 YYNGEE. V was clipped by 0 bases and J by 7 bases, with 5 bases between them. The CDR3: CASSVDSNEQFF. CDR3 nucleotide sequence: TGTGCCAGCAGCGTAGATTCGAATGAGCAGTTCTTC.

The chain combines TRBV30 with TRBJ2-7, with TRBD2 identical over 10 bases. V shed 1 base and J 3 bases; nucleotides not matched to a gene: 3. The germline CDR1 and CDR2 sequences are GTSNPN and SVGIG (reference sequence). The CDR3 spans 14 residues. The CDR3 is CAWSGVAGGYEQYF. The DNA of the CDR3 is TGTGCCTGGAGTGGGGTAGCGGGGGGCTACGAGCAGTACTTC. Full variable domain (remainder filled in from reference TRBV30 and TRBJ2-7): SQTIHQWPATLVQPVGSPLSLECTVEGTSNPNLYWYRQAAGRGLQLLFYSVGIGQISSEVPQNLSASRPQDRQFILSSKKLLLSDSGFYLCAWSGVAGGYEQYFGPGTRLTVT.

V and J are TRBV7-2 and TRBJ2-1; 8 nucleotides agree with TRBD2. Trimming took 3 bases from V and 9 from J; bases not matched to a gene: 7. This CDR3 comprises 14 residues. Germline V gene lookup returns CDR1 SGHTA and CDR2 FQGNSA. CDR3 DNA sequence: TGTGCCAGCAGCTTTTACGGGGGGGGTGTTGAGCAGTTCTTC. This codes for CASSFYGGGVEQFF.

The V and J genes are TRBV4-2 and TRBJ2-1; no reliable D call. The germline V gene encodes CDR1 LGHNA and CDR2 YNFKEQ. The CDR3 runs 17 residues. The ends were cut back, 0 bases at V and 0 bases at J, with 12 bases in the middle. For the CDR3, the DNA is TGTGCCAGCAGCCAAGAACCCTGGACCAGCTCCTACAATGAGCAGTTCTTC. It encodes CASSQEPWTSSYNEQFF.

The sample holds one count of this clonotype. This sequence joins TRBV29-1 and TRBJ2-1; tentative D call: TRBD2 (5 bases). V shed 4 bases and J shed 9 bases, with 13 bases lying between them. The CDR3 covers 12 residues. The germline CDR1 and CDR2 sequences are SQVTM and ANQGSEA. The CDR3: CSVGDSSGEQFF. The CDR3 DNA reads as TGCAGCGTTGGGGATTCGAGCGGTGAGCAGTTCTTC.

The V and J genes are TRBV18 and TRBJ1-1; D unclear. V was shortened by 4 bases and J by 0 bases, with 9 bases between the two germline ends. Germline V lookup: CDR1 KGHSH, CDR2 LQKENI. The CDR3 contains 14 residues. The CDR3 DNA is TGTGCCAGCTCACTGACTGCTGTGAACACTGAAGCTTTCTTT. This translates into CASSLTAVNTEAFF.

The CDR3, as DNA: TGTGCCAGCAGCCAACTCGGGACACCTAGTACTTATGGCTACACCTTC. Its translation: CASSQLGTPSTYGYTF. This chain uses TRBV3-1 with TRBJ1-2, with D possibly being TRBD1 (6 bases). Per the germline V gene, CDR1 is LGHDT and CDR2 is YNNKEL (reference sequence). This CDR3 is 16 amino acids long. V was shortened by 2 bases and J by 5 bases, with 18 bases between the two germline ends.

The chain joins TRBV5-8 to TRBJ2-6, with 7 bases aligning to TRBD1. This CDR3 comprises 15 residues. Trimming removed 3 bases from V and 3 bases from J; junction bases left unmatched: 3. CDR1 is SGHTS, CDR2 YDEGEE, per germline. CDR3 coding DNA: TGTGCCAGCAGCTCCAGGGGGAGTGGGGCCAACGTCCTGACTTTC. Protein sequence: CASSSRGSGANVLTF.

The rearrangement links TRBV9 to TRBJ2-5; D uncertain. CDR1 and CDR2 (germline): SGDLS, YYNGEE. This CDR3 comprises 12 residues. V was trimmed by 1 base and J by 5 bases, leaving 6 bases between them. CDR3 nucleotides: TGTGCCAGCAGCGTAACTGAGGAGACCCAGTACTTC. Amino acids: CASSVTEETQYF.

The gene calls are TRBV20-1 and TRBJ2-7; 12 nucleotides match TRBD2. The germline V gene encodes CDR1 DFQATT and CDR2 SNEGSKA (reference sequence). The CDR3 runs to 16 residues. V lost 2 bases to trimming and J lost 7 bases; unmatched junction nucleotides: 12. CDR3 residues: CSARPSSSGGAKEQYF. The CDR3 DNA reads TGCAGTGCTAGACCTAGTTCTAGCGGGGGGGCCAAAGAGCAGTACTTC.

The chain carries TRBV12-3 or TRBV12-4 and TRBJ1-1; 7 positions agree with TRBD1. V lost 0 bases and J lost 7; bases outside the gene matches: 2. This CDR3 is 13 amino acids long. The CDR3: CASSLARQGEAFF. As DNA, the CDR3 is TGTGCCAGCAGTTTAGCCAGACAGGGTGAAGCTTTCTTT.

This sequence joins TRBV3-1 and TRBJ1-6, with D unclear. The CDR3 runs to 14 residues. The V gene lost 3 bases and the J gene lost 4 bases, with 7 bases spanning the gap. Germline V gene sequence: CDR1 LGHDT, CDR2 YNNKEL (reference sequence). The CDR3 DNA reads TGTGCCAGCAGCCAGACCGCGTATAATTCACCCCTCCACTTT. Its protein is CASSQTAYNSPLHF.

This chain links TRBV6-1 with TRBJ1-1; 8 positions match TRBD1. This CDR3 region has 16 residues. V lost 5 bases, J lost 1 base, and 9 bases stayed unmatched. CDR1 MNHNS and CDR2 SASEGT come from the germline V gene. CDR3 bases: TGTGCCAGCAGTAGAGGACAGGGCACCCGGAACACTGAAGCTTTCTTT. Its protein product is CASSRGQGTRNTEAFF.

The gene calls are TRBV5-1 and TRBJ2-3; D is uncertain. This CDR3 has 16 amino acids. Trimming pared 4 bases from V and 0 bases from J, leaving 15 bases between. Germline lookup yields CDR1 SGHRS and CDR2 YFSETQ. For the CDR3, the DNA is TGCGCCAGCAGCATCGGACGTGACGAAAGCACAGATACGCAGTATTTT. Residues: CASSIGRDESTDTQYF.

CDR3 loop: CAISDRQETQYF. The CDR3, as DNA: TGTGCCATCAGCGACAGACAAGAGACCCAGTACTTC. V usage is TRBV10-3 and J usage is TRBJ2-5, with D maybe TRBD1 (5 bases). The CDR3 spans 12 residues. Trimming pared 6 bases from V and 2 bases from J, leaving 7 bases between. Germline CDR1 is ENHRY and CDR2 is SYGVKD.

This chain uses TRBV12-3 or TRBV12-4 with TRBJ2-2, with D perhaps matching TRBD1 (5 bases). With 1 base removed from V and 6 bases from J, the gap between germline ends came to 12 bases. The CDR3 is 15 amino acids. The CDR3 loop is CASSLVAGAAGELFF. CDR3 bases: TGTGCCAGCAGTTTAGTCGCTGGGGCAGCCGGGGAGCTGTTTTTT.

V gene TRBV18 combines with J gene TRBJ1-5; no clear D. Trimming took 2 bases from V and 5 from J, leaving 7 bases between them. CDR1 and CDR2 (germline): KGHSH, LQKENI. There are 13 residues in the CDR3. The CDR3 DNA sequence: TGTGCCAGCTCACCAGCAAGGCATCAGCCCCAGCATTTT. It encodes CASSPARHQPQHF.

The chain recombines TRBV20-1 with TRBJ2-1; 8 bases map to TRBD2. CDR1 DFQATT and CDR2 SNEGSKA come from the germline V gene (reference sequence). The CDR3 length is 15 residues. V was clipped by 0 bases and J by 7 bases; unmatched bases: 8. CDR3 in amino acids: CSARDLGGGFNEQFF. CDR3 sequence (DNA): TGCAGTGCTAGAGATCTCGGGGGGGGATTTAATGAGCAGTTCTTC.

The V and J genes are TRBV20-1 and TRBJ1-1; 7 nucleotides match TRBD1. J gave up 5 bases and V 4 bases, and 10 bases lay outside the gene matches. The CDR3 covers 14 residues. From germline, CDR1 is DFQATT and CDR2 SNEGSKA (reference sequence). This CDR3 is CSATIPTGLTEAFF. The DNA for the CDR3 is TGCAGTGCTACCATACCGACAGGGTTGACTGAAGCTTTCTTT.

The V call is TRBV4-2, the J call TRBJ2-7; D is unclear. V was pared by 0 bases and J by 6 bases, with 6 bases between. Germline lookup yields CDR1 LGHNA and CDR2 YNFKEQ. The CDR3 covers 12 residues. In nucleotides, the CDR3 is TGTGCCAGCAGCCAAGAAAGCTCCGAGCAGTACTTC. Its protein is CASSQESSEQYF.

The rearrangement links TRBV3-1 to TRBJ1-6; weak D call: TRBD1 (5 bases). Trimming took 6 bases from V and 3 from J, leaving 12 bases between them. This CDR3 is built from 15 residues. Germline V CDR1 and CDR2: LGHDT, YNNKEL (reference sequence). CDR3 region: CASRKTEYYNSPLHF. The CDR3 bases are TGTGCCAGCAGGAAGACAGAATACTATAATTCACCCCTCCACTTT.

J is TRBJ2-7 and V is TRBV4-3; the D is unclear. The CDR3 spans 15 residues. Trimming took off 4 bases at V and 0 bases at J, with 13 bases between the two ends. Germline assignment: CDR1 LGHNA and CDR2 YSLEER. CDR3 loop: CASSLAHFSSYEQYF. DNA of the CDR3: TGCGCCAGCAGCCTCGCGCACTTCAGCTCCTACGAGCAGTACTTC.

The chain couples TRBV12-3 or TRBV12-4 to TRBJ1-5; 7 bases are a match to TRBD1. The CDR3 totals 17 residues. V was clipped by 1 base and J by 0 bases; unmatched bases: 6. This CDR3 reads CASSLGDSAYSNQPQHF. The CDR3 DNA reads TGTGCCAGCAGTTTAGGGGACAGCGCCTATAGCAATCAGCCCCAGCATTTT.

The rearrangement uses TRBV6-6 and TRBJ2-7, with D unclear. The CDR3 covers 13 residues. V was clipped by 2 bases and J by 3 bases, with 8 bases between them. Germline V gives CDR1 MNHNY, CDR2 SVGAGI (reference sequence). CDR3 region: CASSYTYGYEQYF. CDR3 in DNA: TGTGCCAGCAGTTACACATACGGCTACGAGCAGTACTTC.

The rearrangement uses TRBV6-2 or TRBV6-3 and TRBJ2-1; 12 nucleotides line up with TRBD2. V dropped 4 bases and J dropped 0; count of bases not matched to a gene: 4. Germline V gene sequence: CDR1 MNHEY, CDR2 SVGEGT. This CDR3 is 17 amino acids long. The CDR3 DNA reads as TGTGCCAGCAGTTCATCACTAGCGGGGGGCTCCTACAATGAGCAGTTCTTC. As protein: CASSSSLAGGSYNEQFF.

The chain couples TRBV5-4 to TRBJ2-5; possible D gene TRBD2, 5 bases. V was pared by 1 base and J by 1 base, with 14 bases between. Germline CDR1 SGHNT, CDR2 YYREEE (reference sequence). The CDR3 contains 16 residues. The CDR3 protein is CASSLLTVEGQETQYF. The CDR3 DNA reads TGTGCCAGCAGCTTGCTTACGGTTGAGGGCCAAGAGACCCAGTACTTC. The complete variable domain, with remaining parts taken from reference TRBV5-4 and TRBJ2-5, reads ETGVTQSPTHLIKTRGQQVTLRCSSQSGHNTVSWYQQALGQGPQFIFQYYREEENGRGNFPPRFSGLQFPNYSSELNVNALELDDSALYLCASSLLTVEGQETQYFGPGTRLLVL.